This T cell receptor (beta chain) came from a study of early T cells in non-severe SARS-CoV-2 infection. Study-level information: From unsorted whole blood, bulk RNA was sequenced, and the chains remained unpaired. Study-wide findings and caveats: Reliance on VDJdb matching favored anti-spike CD8 responses; private and CD4 specificities were missed.

Trimming cost V 0 bases and J 2 bases, with 10 bases left between them. CDR1 and CDR2 from the germline V gene are LGHNA and YNFKEQ. This CDR3 spans 15 amino acids. Each single cDNA molecule received a unique molecular identifier. TCRdb analysed the 5' RACE reads with MiXCR anew, one entry per CDR3 protein. The sample lists 45,000 to 75,000 distinct CDR3 sequences; 8% to 9.5% were seen once. In the case of this clonotype: Its target is not known.

Material: whole blood. The chain links TRBV4-2 to TRBJ1-2; tentative D call: TRBD1 (5 bases). This receptor was taken from an adult who was a healthcare worker with PCR-confirmed SARS-CoV-2 infection or an uninfected control (not recorded which). The CDR3 spells CASSQDLGGNYGYTF. The CDR3 nucleotides are TGTGCCAGCAGCCAAGATCTTGGGGGGAACTATGGCTACACCTTC.